This T cell receptor (beta chain) is drawn from a study of breast tumors, draining lymph nodes, adjacent tissues. Study observations and caveats: Tumors had less TCR diversity than lymph nodes, more than nontumor tissue. The lymph node origin of tumor T cells was framed as consistent with a hypothesis, not demonstrated. Luminal-like breast cancer showed significantly higher tumor–nontumor repertoire similarity than basal-like.

Trimming removed 6 bases at V and 0 bases at J, with 9 bases between. Germline loops: CDR1 MNHNS, CDR2 SASEGT. The CDR3 is 15 residues long. This clonotype was counted only a few times. The antigen is unknown. TCRdb recomputed calls from the multiplex PCR reads with MiXCR, one row per CDR3 protein. The sample records around 230,000 distinct CDR3 sequences, 32% being singletons. The lymph nodes were axillary draining lymph nodes from breast cancer patients. The clonotype comes from a female donor with breast cancer. Some clones in this sample may be carry-over from other donors' samples. The chain couples TRBV6-1 to TRBJ2-6; possibly TRBD1 for D (5 bases). Sequenced sample: axillary lymph node tissue. As DNA, the CDR3 is TGTGCCAGCAGACCCAGGGTCTCTGGGGCCAACGTCCTGACTTTC. Encoded protein: CASRPRVSGANVLTF.